This entry lists 19 T cell receptor beta chains sequenced from one sample in a study of shared clonotypes between healthy human individuals. Method: immunoSEQ multiplex PCR; TCRdb's copy keeps in-frame clones and lacks some. The table lists hundreds of thousands of clones, roughly 92% of them singletons. CD8 cells regarded as naive lacked CD45RO, were positively chosen for CCR7, and omitted terminally differentiated effector memory CD45RA+ cells. What was sequenced was naive CD8+ T cells sorted from blood. The receptors were sampled from a man in his thirties or forties in good health.

V usage is TRBV10-2 and J usage is TRBJ2-1; weak D call: TRBD2 (5 bases). Germline V gene lookup returns CDR1 WSHSY and CDR2 SAAADI. The V end was cut by 6 bases, the J end by 4 bases, with 13 bases between. CDR3 length: 14 amino acids. The chain's CDR3 is CASRVPAVYNEQFF. Here the CDR3 DNA reads TGCGCCAGCAGGGTCCCAGCGGTATACAATGAGCAGTTCTTC.

This clone has only one observation. This chain links TRBV7-9 with TRBJ2-3; D ambiguous. Trimming left V 7 bases short and J 4 bases short, with 12 bases between. The germline CDR1 and CDR2 sequences are SEHNR and FQNEAQ (reference sequence). The CDR3 runs to 13 residues. Written as DNA, the CDR3 is TGTGCCAGCATCTATGGTCTGCCAGATACGCAGTATTTT. Translating gives CASIYGLPDTQYF.

The chain carries TRBV19 and TRBJ2-2; 13 positions agree with TRBD2. CDR1 is LNHDA and CDR2 is SQIVND in the germline V gene (reference sequence). CDR3 length: 18 amino acids. With 5 bases clipped from V and 8 bases from J, the junction kept 14 bases outside the gene matches. As DNA, the CDR3 is TGTGCCAGTAGTCCTCGGACTAGCGGGAGTTACTCTCCGGGGGAGCTGTTTTTT. Translation: CASSPRTSGSYSPGELFF.

V gene TRBV9 combines with J gene TRBJ2-1; tentatively, D is TRBD2 (6 bases). Trimming pared 4 bases from V and 2 bases from J, leaving 13 bases between. Germline-derived CDR1 and CDR2 are SGDLS and YYNGEE. The CDR3 runs 15 residues. The CDR3 DNA reads TGTGCCAGCAGCCGCGGGGAAGCCGCCTACAATGAGCAGTTCTTC. Its translation: CASSRGEAAYNEQFF.

The genes are TRBV28 and TRBJ2-7; 10 bases are a match to TRBD1. V shed 5 bases, J shed 6 bases, and the junction held 7 bases outside the gene matches. Per germline, CDR1 MDHEN and CDR2 SYDVKM. The CDR3 length is 14 residues. CDR3 sequence reads: CASSLTTGGSEQYF. The CDR3 region has the DNA TGTGCCAGCAGTCTTACGACAGGGGGCAGCGAGCAGTACTTC.

This chain connects TRBV7-2 to TRBJ2-7; the match to TRBD2 covers 11 bases. Germline loops: CDR1 SGHTA, CDR2 FQGNSA. The CDR3 is 15 amino acids. After removal of 9 bases from V and 7 bases from J, the junction contained 14 bases not matched to a gene. The CDR3 DNA sequence: TGTGCCAGTCCGACCGGGACTAGCGGCGTTGAGGAGCAGTACTTC. It specifies CASPTGTSGVEEQYF.

Here the CDR3 reads CASSTNRVTLDLQETQYF. DNA of the CDR3: TGTGCCAGCAGCACTAACAGGGTAACTCTAGACCTACAAGAGACCCAGTACTTC. This chain uses TRBV7-6 with TRBJ2-5; D possibly corresponds to TRBD1 (6 bases). CDR1 is SGHVS, CDR2 FNYEAQ, per germline. V was pared by 5 bases and J by 2 bases, with 24 bases between. The CDR3 runs 18 residues. The whole variable domain, remainder taken from reference TRBV7-6 and TRBJ2-5, is GAGVSQSPRYKVTKRGQDVALRCDPISGHVSLYWYRQALGQGPEFLTYFNYEAQQDKSGLPNDRFSAERPEGSISTLTIQRTEQRDSAMYRCASSTNRVTLDLQETQYFGPGTRLLVL.

With regard to this clone: This CDR3 is also generated by other DNA sequences in the sample. The chain carries TRBV28 and TRBJ2-7; 13 nucleotides align to TRBD2. With 5 bases clipped from V and 3 bases from J, the junction kept 4 bases outside the gene matches. The germline gives CDR1 MDHEN, CDR2 SYDVKM. This CDR3 is built from 15 residues. The CDR3 is CASSPRTSGSYEQYF. The CDR3 bases are TGTGCCAGCAGTCCGCGGACTAGCGGGAGCTACGAGCAGTACTTC.

The genes are TRBV30 and TRBJ2-2; the D gene is possibly TRBD2 (6 bases). V gave up 0 bases and J gave up 0 bases, with 8 bases separating them. The CDR3 sequence is 15 residues long. Germline-derived CDR1 and CDR2 are GTSNPN and SVGIG (reference sequence). CDR3 region: CAWSVIAANTGELFF. The CDR3, as DNA: TGTGCCTGGAGTGTCATAGCGGCGAACACCGGGGAGCTGTTTTTT.

This clone was counted between two and nine times. The chain is built from TRBV19 and TRBJ2-7; tentative D call: TRBD2 (6 bases). There are 13 residues in the CDR3. The germline gives CDR1 LNHDA, CDR2 SQIVND (reference sequence). V dropped 2 bases and J dropped 3 bases, with 8 bases sitting between them. The CDR3 spells CASSIWGGYEQYF. The CDR3 DNA reads TGTGCCAGTAGTATATGGGGAGGCTACGAGCAGTACTTC.

The chain is built from TRBV20-1 and TRBJ1-1; D is unclear. CDR1 is DFQATT and CDR2 is SNEGSKA in the germline V gene (reference sequence). Trimming left V 3 bases short and J 7 bases short, with 9 bases between. This CDR3 is built from 11 residues. CDR3 sequence reads: CSARDYVEAFF. DNA of the CDR3: TGCAGTGCTAGGGACTATGTTGAAGCTTTCTTT.

The CDR3 here is CASSHRGRQYEQYF. Written as DNA, the CDR3 is TGCGCCAGCAGCCACAGGGGGCGACAATACGAGCAGTACTTC. This chain uses TRBV4-3 with TRBJ2-7; 8 nucleotides agree with TRBD1. The V segment lost 3 bases and the J segment 4 bases; nucleotides outside the gene matches: 5. Germline loops: CDR1 LGHNA, CDR2 YSLEER. CDR3 length equals 14 residues.

V is TRBV2 and J is TRBJ1-3, with D unclear. Trimming took off 5 bases at V and 3 bases at J, with 8 bases between the two ends. Per the germline V gene, CDR1 is SNHLY and CDR2 is FYNNEI. CDR3 length: 13 residues. This CDR3 is CASSQDGGNTIYF. CDR3 sequence (DNA): TGTGCCAGCAGTCAGGACGGTGGAAACACCATATATTTT.

This clone appeared a few times. The chain couples TRBV28 to TRBJ1-3; no clear D. The CDR3 length is 11 residues. CDR1 and CDR2 (germline): MDHEN, SYDVKM. The V end was cut by 2 bases, the J end by 8 bases, with 4 bases between. The CDR3 protein is CASSLGYTIYF. The CDR3 DNA is TGTGCCAGCAGTTTAGGTTACACCATATATTTT.

This clone was detected a few times. The chain recombines TRBV28 with TRBJ2-7; possible D gene TRBD2, 5 bases. This CDR3 is 13 amino acids long. Looked up from germline, CDR1 is MDHEN and CDR2 is SYDVKM. V lost 6 bases, J lost 2 bases, and 11 bases lay in between. CDR3 protein: CASSIYGAYEQYF. DNA for the CDR3: TGTGCCAGCAGCATATACGGGGCCTACGAGCAGTACTTC.

The chain combines TRBV7-6 with TRBJ2-7; D gene uncertain. Germline CDR1 and CDR2: SGHVS and FNYEAQ. With 5 bases removed from V and 3 bases from J, the gap between germline ends came to 8 bases. This CDR3 contains 12 residues. CDR3 protein: CASSPAVYEQYF. In nucleotides, the CDR3 is TGTGCCAGCAGCCCCGCCGTCTACGAGCAGTACTTC. Looking up the rest from reference TRBV7-6 and TRBJ2-7 gives the full variable domain: GAGVSQSPRYKVTKRGQDVALRCDPISGHVSLYWYRQALGQGPEFLTYFNYEAQQDKSGLPNDRFSAERPEGSISTLTIQRTEQRDSAMYRCASSPAVYEQYFGPGTRLTVT.

The chain uses TRBV27 and TRBJ2-1, with 7 bases fitting TRBD1. CDR1 MNHEY and CDR2 SMNVEV come from the germline V gene (reference sequence). J lost 7 bases, V lost 8 bases, and 11 bases had no gene match. The CDR3 is made up of 14 amino acids. As DNA, the CDR3 is TGTGCCAGCCATAGGACAGGTTGGAAGAATGAGCAGTTCTTC. Protein product: CASHRTGWKNEQFF.

This chain connects TRBV5-6 to TRBJ2-3; the match to TRBD2 covers 11 bases. The CDR3 contains 16 residues. V lost 5 bases to trimming and J lost 4 bases; unmatched junction nucleotides: 9. From germline, CDR1 is SGHDT and CDR2 YYEEEE. CDR3 region: CASRSYGTSGADTQYF. The CDR3, as DNA: TGTGCCAGCAGATCGTACGGGACTAGCGGAGCAGATACGCAGTATTTT.

This chain links TRBV14 with TRBJ2-5; perhaps TRBD2 as D (6 bases). The CDR3 is made up of 12 amino acids. The germline V gene encodes CDR1 SGHDN and CDR2 FVKESK. Between the trimmed V and J ends, which lost 1 base and 14 bases, there was a span of 14 bases. CDR3 bases: TGTGCCAGCAGCCAAGCCCTGGAGGGTTTATACTTC. This sequence encodes CASSQALEGLYF.